This T cell receptor (beta chain) was documented in a study of blood T cells in healthy people across ages. Study-wide findings and caveats: The study found more naive CD4+ cells and higher diversity in long-lived than aged donors.

The V gene's germline CDR1 is DFQATT and CDR2 SNEGSKA (reference sequence). V lost 5 bases and J lost 7; bases outside the gene matches: 4. The CDR3 totals 14 residues. A sample-barcoded 5' primer and a J-beta primer mix were used in a second PCR of about 7 to 12 cycles. One entry per CDR3 protein results from TCRdb running MiXCR on the 5' RACE reads. This sample carries 700,000 or so distinct CDR3 sequences, over 40% of them seen once, and the ten largest clones take around 30%. Every donor provided 8.5 to 10 milliliters of peripheral blood. This clonotype was detected only a few times. Antigen: not known.

Input material: blood. The TCR originated in a man older than 75 in good health. The V and J genes are TRBV20-1 and TRBJ2-1, with TRBD2 matching 14 bases. The CDR3 region is CSAVGTSGGNEQFF. In DNA form, the CDR3 reads TGCAGTGCTGTGGGGACTAGCGGGGGTAATGAGCAGTTCTTC.